The clone carrying this T cell receptor beta chain was seen more than once but under ten times. Its matching antigen is unknown. The record originates from a study of CD8 T cells in ankylosing spondylitis. Overall study findings and caveats: Seemingly characteristic of ankylosing spondylitis blood was a TCR beta motif consisting of about 8 highly homologous variants. Matched synovial fluid from ankylosing spondylitis patients was reported to be enriched for disease-linked clones.

It was by quantitative 5'-RACE with molecular barcodes that TCR beta libraries were made. TCRdb reanalysed the 5' RACE reads using MiXCR and keeps one entry per CDR3 protein. Among roughly 440,000 distinct CDR3 sequences listed, 17% were seen once. The clonotype originates from a male donor with ankylosing spondylitis. Input material: blood, either unsorted or a sorted T cell fraction (not recorded which).

The CDR3 sequence: CASSTDREYGYTF. The CDR3 DNA reads as TGCGCCAGCAGCACCGACAGGGAGTACGGCTACACCTTC. V gene TRBV5-1 combines with J gene TRBJ1-2, with TRBD1 matching over 7 bases. The V gene end was trimmed by 4 bases and the J gene end by 8 bases; junction bases not matched to a gene: 8. CDR3 length: 13 amino acids. Germline-derived CDR1 and CDR2 are SGHRS and YFSETQ.